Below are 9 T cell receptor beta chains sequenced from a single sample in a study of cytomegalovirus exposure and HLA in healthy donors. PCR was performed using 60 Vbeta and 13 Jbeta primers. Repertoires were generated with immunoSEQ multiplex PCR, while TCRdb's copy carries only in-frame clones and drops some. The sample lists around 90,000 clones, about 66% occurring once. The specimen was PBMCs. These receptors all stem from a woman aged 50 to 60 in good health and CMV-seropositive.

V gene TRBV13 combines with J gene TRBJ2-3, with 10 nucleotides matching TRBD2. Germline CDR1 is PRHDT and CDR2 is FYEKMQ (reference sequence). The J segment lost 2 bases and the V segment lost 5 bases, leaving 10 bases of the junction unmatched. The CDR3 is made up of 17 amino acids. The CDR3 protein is CASSRGTGLANTDTQYF. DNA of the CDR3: TGTGCCAGCAGCAGAGGGACGGGACTAGCGAACACAGATACGCAGTATTTT.

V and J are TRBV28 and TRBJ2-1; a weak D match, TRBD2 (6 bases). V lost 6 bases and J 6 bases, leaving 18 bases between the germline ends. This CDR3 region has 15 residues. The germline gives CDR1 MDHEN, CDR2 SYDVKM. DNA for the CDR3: TGTGCCAGCAGCCCGGGACTCCAACAATCCAATGAGCAGTTCTTC. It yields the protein CASSPGLQQSNEQFF.

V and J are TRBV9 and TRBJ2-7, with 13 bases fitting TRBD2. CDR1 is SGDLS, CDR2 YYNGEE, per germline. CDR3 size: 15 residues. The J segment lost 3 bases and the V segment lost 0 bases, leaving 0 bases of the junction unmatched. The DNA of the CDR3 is TGTGCCAGCAGCGTAGGACTAGCGGGGGGCTACGAGCAGTACTTC. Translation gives CASSVGLAGGYEQYF.

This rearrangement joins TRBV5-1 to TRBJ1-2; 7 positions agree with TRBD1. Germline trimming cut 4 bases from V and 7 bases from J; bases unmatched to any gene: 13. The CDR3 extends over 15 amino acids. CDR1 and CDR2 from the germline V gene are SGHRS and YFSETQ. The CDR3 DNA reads TGCGCCAGCAGCCCAACCCCAACAGGGGAGAGTGGCTACACCTTC. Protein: CASSPTPTGESGYTF.

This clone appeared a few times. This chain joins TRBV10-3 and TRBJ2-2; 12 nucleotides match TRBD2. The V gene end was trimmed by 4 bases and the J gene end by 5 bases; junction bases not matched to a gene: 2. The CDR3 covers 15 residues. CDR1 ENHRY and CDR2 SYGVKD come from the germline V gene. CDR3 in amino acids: CAISVTSGGTGELFF. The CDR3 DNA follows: TGTGCCATCAGTGTAACTAGCGGGGGGACCGGGGAGCTGTTTTTT.

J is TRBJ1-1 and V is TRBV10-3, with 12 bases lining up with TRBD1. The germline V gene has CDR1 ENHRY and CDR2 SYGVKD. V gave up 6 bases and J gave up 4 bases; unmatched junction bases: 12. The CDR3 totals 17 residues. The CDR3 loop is CAISPAGQGAASTEAFF. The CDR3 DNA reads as TGTGCCATCAGCCCAGCGGGACAGGGGGCGGCTAGCACTGAAGCTTTCTTT.

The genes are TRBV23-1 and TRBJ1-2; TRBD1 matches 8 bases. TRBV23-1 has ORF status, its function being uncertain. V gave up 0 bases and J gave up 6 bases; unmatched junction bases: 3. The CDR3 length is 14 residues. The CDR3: CASSQSDREDGYTF. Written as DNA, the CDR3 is TGCGCCAGCAGTCAATCGGACAGGGAGGATGGCTACACCTTC.

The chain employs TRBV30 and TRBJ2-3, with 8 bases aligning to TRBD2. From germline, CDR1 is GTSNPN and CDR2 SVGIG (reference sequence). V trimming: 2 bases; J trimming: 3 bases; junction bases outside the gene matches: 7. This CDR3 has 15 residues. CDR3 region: CAWSPSPGGTDTQYF. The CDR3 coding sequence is TGTGCCTGGAGTCCCTCTCCGGGGGGGACAGATACGCAGTATTTT.

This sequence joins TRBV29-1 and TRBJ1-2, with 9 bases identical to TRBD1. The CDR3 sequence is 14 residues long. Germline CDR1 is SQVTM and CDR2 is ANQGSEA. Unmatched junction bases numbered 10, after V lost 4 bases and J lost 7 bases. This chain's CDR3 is CSVGLATGGGGYTF. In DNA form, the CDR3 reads TGCAGCGTTGGCCTTGCGACAGGGGGTGGTGGCTACACCTTC.